The clone carrying this TCR beta chain was counted many times. Its antigen is undetermined. The data are from a study of Graves' ophthalmopathy and Graves' hyperthyroidism. On the study more broadly: By definition, stable hyperthyroidism involved no ophthalmopathy within 18 months of follow-up. Study findings and constraints: Appearing in blood as well were most expanded thyroid clonotypes above 0.001 frequency.

RNA transcripts yielded amplified TCR beta CDR3 regions. Following a first-round RT-PCR that used HTBI primers, a second-round multiplex PCR was carried out. Via MiXCR, TCRdb re-called the multiplex PCR reads, giving one row per CDR3 protein. Seen here are about 590,000 distinct CDR3 sequences, just under 40% observed once, and the top ten hold around 4.6%. The study recruited hyperthyroidism patients aged 18 to 65 who were newly diagnosed, under 2 months' duration. Certain patients were not enrolled. These were patients with other autoimmune diseases, uncontrolled infections, pregnancy or lactation. Trimming pared 6 bases from V and 9 bases from J, leaving 6 bases between. CDR3 length: 11 residues.

The chain uses TRBV12-3 or TRBV12-4 and TRBJ2-6; D is ambiguous. The sequencing sample was made of peripheral blood or thyroid tissue (not recorded which). The clonotype was recovered from an adult man with Graves' hyperthyroidism. The CDR3 here is CASSLDNVLTF. The CDR3 nucleotides read TGTGCCAGCAGCCTCGACAACGTCCTGACTTTC.